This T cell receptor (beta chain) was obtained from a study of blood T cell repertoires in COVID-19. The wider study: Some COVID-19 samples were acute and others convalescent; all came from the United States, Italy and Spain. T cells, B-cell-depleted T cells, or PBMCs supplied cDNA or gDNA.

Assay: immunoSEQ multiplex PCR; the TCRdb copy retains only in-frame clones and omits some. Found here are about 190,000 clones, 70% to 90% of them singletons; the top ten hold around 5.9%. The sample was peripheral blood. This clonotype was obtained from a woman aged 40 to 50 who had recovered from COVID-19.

CDR3 coding DNA: TGTGCCAGCAGCTCTGGACTAGCGGGAGGAGAGACCCAGTACTTC. It yields the protein CASSSGLAGGETQYF. J is TRBJ2-5 and V is TRBV7-8, with 14 bases identical to TRBD2. Germline V gives CDR1 SGHVS, CDR2 FQNEAQ. Trimming at V came to 4 bases and at J to 4 bases, leaving 2 bases not matched to a gene. The CDR3 loop spans 15 amino acids.